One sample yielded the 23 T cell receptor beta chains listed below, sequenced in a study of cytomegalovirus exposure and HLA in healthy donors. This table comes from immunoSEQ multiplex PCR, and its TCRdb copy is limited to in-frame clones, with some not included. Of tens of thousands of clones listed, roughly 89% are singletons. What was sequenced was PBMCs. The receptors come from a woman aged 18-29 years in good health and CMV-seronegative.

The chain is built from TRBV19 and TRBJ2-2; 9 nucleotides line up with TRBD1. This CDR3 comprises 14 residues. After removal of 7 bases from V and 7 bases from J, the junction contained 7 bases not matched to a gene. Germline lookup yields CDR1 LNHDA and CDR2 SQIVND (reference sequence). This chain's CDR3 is CASTPGQGYGELFF. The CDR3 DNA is TGTGCCAGTACCCCGGGACAGGGATACGGGGAGCTGTTTTTT.

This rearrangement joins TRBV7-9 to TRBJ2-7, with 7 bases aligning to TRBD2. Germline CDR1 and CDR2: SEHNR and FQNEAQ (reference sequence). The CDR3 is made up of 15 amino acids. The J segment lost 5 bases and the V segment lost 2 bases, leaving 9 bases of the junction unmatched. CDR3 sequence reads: CASSLSWGGDDEQYF. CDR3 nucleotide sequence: TGTGCCAGCAGCTTATCGTGGGGGGGGGACGACGAGCAGTACTTC.

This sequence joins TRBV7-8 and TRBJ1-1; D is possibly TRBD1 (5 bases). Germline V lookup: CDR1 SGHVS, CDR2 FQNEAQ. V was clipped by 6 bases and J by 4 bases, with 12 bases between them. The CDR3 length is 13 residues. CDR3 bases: TGTGCCAGCAGTTCAGGGTTGGGCACTGAAGCTTTCTTT. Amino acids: CASSSGLGTEAFF.

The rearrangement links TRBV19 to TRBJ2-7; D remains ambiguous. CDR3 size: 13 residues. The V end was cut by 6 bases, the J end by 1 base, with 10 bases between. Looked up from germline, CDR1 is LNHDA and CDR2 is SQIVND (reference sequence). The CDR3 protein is CASRSGQSYEQYF. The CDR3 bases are TGTGCCAGTAGATCTGGGCAGTCCTACGAGCAGTACTTC.

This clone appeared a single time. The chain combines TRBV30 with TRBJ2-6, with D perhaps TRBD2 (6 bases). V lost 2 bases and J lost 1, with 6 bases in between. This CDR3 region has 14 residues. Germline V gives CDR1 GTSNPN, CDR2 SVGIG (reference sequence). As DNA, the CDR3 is TGTGCCTGGAGTAGCGGGTCTGGGGCCAACGTCCTGACTTTC. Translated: CAWSSGSGANVLTF.

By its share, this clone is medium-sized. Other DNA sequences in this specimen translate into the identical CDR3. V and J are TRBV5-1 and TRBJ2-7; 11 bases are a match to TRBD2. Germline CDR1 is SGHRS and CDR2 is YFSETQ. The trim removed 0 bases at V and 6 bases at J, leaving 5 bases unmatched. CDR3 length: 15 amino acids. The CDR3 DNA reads TGCGCCAGCAGCTTGGAACTAGCGGGAGCACCCGAGCAGTACTTC. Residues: CASSLELAGAPEQYF.

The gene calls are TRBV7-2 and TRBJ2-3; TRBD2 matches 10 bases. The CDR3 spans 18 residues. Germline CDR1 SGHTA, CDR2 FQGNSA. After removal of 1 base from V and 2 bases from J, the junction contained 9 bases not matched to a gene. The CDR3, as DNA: TGTGCCAGCAGCTTAGATATAGCTAGCGGGAGAGCCACAGATACGCAGTATTTT. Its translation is CASSLDIASGRATDTQYF.

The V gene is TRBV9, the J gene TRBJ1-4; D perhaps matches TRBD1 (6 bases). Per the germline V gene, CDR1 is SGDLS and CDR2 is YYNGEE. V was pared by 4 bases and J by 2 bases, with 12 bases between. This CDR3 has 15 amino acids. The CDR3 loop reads CASSLQGFTNEKLFF. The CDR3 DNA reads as TGTGCCAGCAGCTTACAGGGTTTTACTAATGAAAAACTGTTTTTT.

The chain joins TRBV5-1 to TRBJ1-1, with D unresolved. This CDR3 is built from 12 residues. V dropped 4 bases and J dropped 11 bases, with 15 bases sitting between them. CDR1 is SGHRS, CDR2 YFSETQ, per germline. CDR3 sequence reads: CASSVDGSGAFF. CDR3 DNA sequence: TGCGCCAGCAGCGTCGACGGGTCGGGGGCTTTCTTT.

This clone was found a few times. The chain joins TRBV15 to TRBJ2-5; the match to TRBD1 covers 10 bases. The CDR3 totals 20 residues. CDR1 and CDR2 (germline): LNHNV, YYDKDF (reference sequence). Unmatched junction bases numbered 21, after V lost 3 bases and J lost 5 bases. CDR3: CATSSRSLGTGVINGETQYF. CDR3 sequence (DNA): TGTGCCACCAGCAGTAGATCTCTTGGGACAGGGGTTATCAATGGGGAGACCCAGTACTTC. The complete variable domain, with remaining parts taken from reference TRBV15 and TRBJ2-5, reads DAMVIQNPRYQVTQFGKPVTLSCSQTLNHNVMYWYQQKSSQAPKLLFHYYDKDFNNEADTPDNFQSRRPNTSFCFLDIRSPGLGDTAMYLCATSSRSLGTGVINGETQYFGPGTRLLVL.

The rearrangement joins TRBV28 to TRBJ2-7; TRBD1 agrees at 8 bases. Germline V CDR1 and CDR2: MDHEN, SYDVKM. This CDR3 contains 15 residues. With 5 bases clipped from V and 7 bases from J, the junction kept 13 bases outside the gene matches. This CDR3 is CASSRRRTGWQEQYF. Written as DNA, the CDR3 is TGTGCCAGCAGTCGCCGCCGGACAGGGTGGCAGGAGCAGTACTTC.

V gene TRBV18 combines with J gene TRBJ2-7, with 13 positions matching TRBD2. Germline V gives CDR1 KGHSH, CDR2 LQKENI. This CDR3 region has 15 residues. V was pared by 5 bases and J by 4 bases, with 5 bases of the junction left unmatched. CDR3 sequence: CASSATSGGGYEQYF. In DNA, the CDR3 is TGTGCCAGCTCAGCCACTAGCGGGGGGGGATACGAGCAGTACTTC.

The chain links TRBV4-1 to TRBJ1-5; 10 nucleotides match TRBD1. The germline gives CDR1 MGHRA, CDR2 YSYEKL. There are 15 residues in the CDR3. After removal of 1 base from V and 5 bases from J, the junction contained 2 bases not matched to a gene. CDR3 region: CASSQGDRGDQPQHF. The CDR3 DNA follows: TGCGCCAGCAGCCAAGGGGACAGGGGAGATCAGCCCCAGCATTTT.

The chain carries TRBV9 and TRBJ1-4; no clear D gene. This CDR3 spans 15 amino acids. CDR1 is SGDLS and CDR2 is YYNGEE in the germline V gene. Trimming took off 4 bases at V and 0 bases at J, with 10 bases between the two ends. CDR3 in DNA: TGTGCCAGCAGCTCAAGCGGTGCAACTAATGAAAAACTGTTTTTT. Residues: CASSSSGATNEKLFF.

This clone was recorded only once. The CDR3, as DNA: TGTGCCAGCAGTATCGAGAAAACCTACTACAATGAGCAGTTCTTC. It encodes CASSIEKTYYNEQFF. This chain uses TRBV2 with TRBJ2-1; D remains unclear. Germline V gene sequence: CDR1 SNHLY, CDR2 FYNNEI. The V gene lost 5 bases and the J gene lost 3 bases, with 14 bases spanning the gap. The CDR3 covers 15 residues.

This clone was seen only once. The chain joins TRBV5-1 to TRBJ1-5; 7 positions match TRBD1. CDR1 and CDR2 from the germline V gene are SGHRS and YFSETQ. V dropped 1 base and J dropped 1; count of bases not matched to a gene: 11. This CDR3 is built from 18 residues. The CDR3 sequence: CASSLTDEGALSNQPQHF. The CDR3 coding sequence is TGCGCCAGCAGCTTGACAGACGAGGGGGCACTCAGCAATCAGCCCCAGCATTTT.

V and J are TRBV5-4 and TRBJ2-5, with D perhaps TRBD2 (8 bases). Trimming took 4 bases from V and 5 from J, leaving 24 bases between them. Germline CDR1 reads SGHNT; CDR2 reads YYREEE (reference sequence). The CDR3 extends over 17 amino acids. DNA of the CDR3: TGTGCCAGCAGCCCCACGGGAGGGGGCCTGAAGTCGGAGACCCAGTACTTC. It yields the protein CASSPTGGGLKSETQYF.

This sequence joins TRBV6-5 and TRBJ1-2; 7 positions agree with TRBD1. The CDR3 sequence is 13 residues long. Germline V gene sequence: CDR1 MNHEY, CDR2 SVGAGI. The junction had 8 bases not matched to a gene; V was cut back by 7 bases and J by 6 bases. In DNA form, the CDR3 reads TGTGCCAGCAACTCCCCCGGGACAGATGGCTACACCTTC. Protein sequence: CASNSPGTDGYTF.

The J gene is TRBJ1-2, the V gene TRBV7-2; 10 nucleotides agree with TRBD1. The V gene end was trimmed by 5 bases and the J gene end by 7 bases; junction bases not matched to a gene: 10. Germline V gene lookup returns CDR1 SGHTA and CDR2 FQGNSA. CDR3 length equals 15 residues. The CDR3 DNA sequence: TGTGCCAGCAGCCCGACCCCAGACAGGGGGCTTGGCTACACCTTC. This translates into CASSPTPDRGLGYTF.

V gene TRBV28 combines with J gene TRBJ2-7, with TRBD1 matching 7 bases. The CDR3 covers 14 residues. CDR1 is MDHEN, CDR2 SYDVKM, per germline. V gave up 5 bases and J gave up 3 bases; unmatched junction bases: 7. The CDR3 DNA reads TGTGCCAGCAGTCGCCCCGGGACAGTCTACGAGCAGTACTTC. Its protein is CASSRPGTVYEQYF.

Here the CDR3 reads CATSPVRGNNEQFF. The CDR3, as DNA: TGTGCCACCAGCCCAGTGCGGGGGAACAATGAGCAGTTCTTC. V is TRBV15 and J is TRBJ2-1; 7 nucleotides align to TRBD2. The germline V gene has CDR1 LNHNV and CDR2 YYDKDF (reference sequence). The J segment lost 5 bases and the V segment lost 5 bases, leaving 6 bases of the junction unmatched. The CDR3 runs 14 residues.

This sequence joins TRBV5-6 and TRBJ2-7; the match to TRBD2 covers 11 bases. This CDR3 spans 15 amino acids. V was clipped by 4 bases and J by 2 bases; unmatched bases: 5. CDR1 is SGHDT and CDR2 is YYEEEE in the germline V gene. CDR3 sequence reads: CASSLIAGGPYEQYF. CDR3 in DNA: TGTGCCAGCAGCCTAATAGCGGGAGGGCCCTACGAGCAGTACTTC.

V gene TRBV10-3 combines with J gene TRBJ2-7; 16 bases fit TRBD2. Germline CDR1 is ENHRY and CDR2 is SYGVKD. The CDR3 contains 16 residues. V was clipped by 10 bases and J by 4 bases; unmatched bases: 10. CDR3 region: CATGTSGRARRYEQYF. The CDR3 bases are TGTGCCACCGGGACTAGCGGGAGGGCCAGGCGGTACGAGCAGTACTTC.